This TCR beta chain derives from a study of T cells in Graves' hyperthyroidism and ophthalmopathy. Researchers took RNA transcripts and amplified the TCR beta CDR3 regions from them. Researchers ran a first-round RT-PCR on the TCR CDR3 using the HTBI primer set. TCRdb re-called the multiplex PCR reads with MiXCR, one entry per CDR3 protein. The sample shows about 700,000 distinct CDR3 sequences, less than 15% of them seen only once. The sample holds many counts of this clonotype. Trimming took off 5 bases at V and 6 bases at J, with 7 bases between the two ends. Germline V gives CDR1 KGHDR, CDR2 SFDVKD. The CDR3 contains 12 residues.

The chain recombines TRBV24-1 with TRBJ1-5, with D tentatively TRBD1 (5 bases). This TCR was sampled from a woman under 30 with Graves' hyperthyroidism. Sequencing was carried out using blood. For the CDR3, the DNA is TGTGCCACCAGTGTCGGGACTCAGCCCCAGCATTTT. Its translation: CATSVGTQPQHF.